This T cell receptor beta chain comes out of a study of T cells in Graves' hyperthyroidism and ophthalmopathy (dated by TCRdb to 2018 to 2020). Study-level background: Peripheral blood was collected at initial diagnosis, before any treatment. To identify TCR V-J signatures that set the groups apart, the researchers used a discovery cohort of more than 95 patients, made up of under 45 with Graves' ophthalmopathy and 57 with stable Graves' hyperthyroidism. Prospective prediction of ophthalmopathy was tested in an independent validation cohort of 18 to 20 hyperthyroidism patients and 17 patients who later progressed to ophthalmopathy. The roughly 90 discovery patients were divided at random into training and test sets in a 7:3 ratio. The study also compared thyroid tissue and blood T-cell repertoires from a handful of Graves' hyperthyroidism patients. Following sampling, methimazole starting at 30 mg daily was given to hyperthyroidism patients, and high-dose intravenous methylprednisolone was given to ophthalmopathy patients. The paper reports TCR Vbeta CDR3 sequencing of some 140 peripheral blood samples: approximately 43 ophthalmopathy, fewer than 80 hyperthyroidism and 17 progressor patients. Overall results and qualifications from the work: A 13 V-J signature model separated ophthalmopathy from stable hyperthyroidism, with roughly 88% sensitivity and approximately 81% specificity in cross-validation and 80%/75% in testing. Most expanded thyroid clonotypes (frequency above 0.001) were also found in blood, which suggests that blood repertoires may mirror thyroid immune responses. In validation, the model predicted progression to ophthalmopathy a median of 6.5 months before onset, with over 60% sensitivity and about 75% specificity. Sample size was not statistically predetermined, and blinding of investigators to group allocation was not performed.

The TCR beta CDR3 regions were amplified from RNA transcripts. A first-round RT-PCR of the TCR CDR3 used the HTBI primer set with the Qiagen OneStep RT-PCR kit. The libraries were constructed in a second round of multiplex PCR and then size-selected and purified. Paired-end sequencing of the libraries was performed with 100 bp reads on an Illumina HiSeq2000. The study's own analysis went as follows. SOAPnuke was used to process the raw data, with reads discarded if the reads contained adapters or uncalled bases, had a mean Phred below 15, or lacked an exact constant-primer or identifier match. COPE v1.2.5 was used to merge high-quality paired reads, and clonotypes were defined as unique nucleotide sequences. MiTCR v1.1 was used to align clonotypes to the IMGT TRBV, TRBD and TRBJ reference segments. Only V-J combinations with frequency above 0.0001, covering roughly 99% of repertoires, were analysed. A TCS score was defined as the ratio between F50 (clonal expansion) and ExV (chaos), using BLOSUM62-based TCRdist between CDR3 peptides within each V-J. Welch's t-statistics and random forest reduced several hundred V-J features to 13, which were used in a naive Bayes classifier (R e1071). TCRdb reworked the public reads: Q25 trimming with fastp, MiXCR clone assembly, productive beta chains retained. One record per CDR3 amino acid sequence lists the most common genes and DNA. In this record, the V and J calls reflect TCRdb's handling and not the investigators' own analysis. This sample holds 200,000 or so distinct CDR3 sequences; 17% were observed only once. The top ten constitute roughly 49% of the sample.

From its cysteine to its phenylalanine, the CDR3 spans 11 amino acids. Only CDR3 DNA is held: 33 bases, read in frame from base 1. V and J are truncated by 2 bases and 5 bases respectively, leaving an intervening sequence of 2 bases. CDR1 and CDR2 were assigned from the germline V gene as SGHDN and FVKESK. Stable Graves' hyperthyroidism was defined as the absence of progression to ophthalmopathy over 18 months of follow-up. The hyperthyroidism patients were between 18 and 65 years old and newly diagnosed, with a disease duration of less than 2 months. Patients with uncontrolled infections, other autoimmune diseases, pregnancy or lactation were excluded. Diagnoses relied on clinical symptoms, serum thyroxine and TRAb, thyroid ultrasound and orbital computed tomography. PBMCs were separated from roughly 9.3 ml of fresh peripheral blood using Ficoll-Paque density gradient centrifugation. Total RNA was extracted with Trizol reagent, and quality was checked on an Agilent 2100 Bioanalyzer.

A remark on this clonotype: Which antigen it targets is not known. One base away lies a much larger clone, so this may be a sequencing read error.

This sequence was found in a woman between 50 and 59 years old with Graves' hyperthyroidism. Sequenced material: blood. The chain uses TRBV14 and TRBJ2-3, with the D gene not confidently named. The sequence in DNA is TGTGCCAGCAGCCAAATAGATACGCAGTATTTT. Its product reads: CASSQIDTQYF.